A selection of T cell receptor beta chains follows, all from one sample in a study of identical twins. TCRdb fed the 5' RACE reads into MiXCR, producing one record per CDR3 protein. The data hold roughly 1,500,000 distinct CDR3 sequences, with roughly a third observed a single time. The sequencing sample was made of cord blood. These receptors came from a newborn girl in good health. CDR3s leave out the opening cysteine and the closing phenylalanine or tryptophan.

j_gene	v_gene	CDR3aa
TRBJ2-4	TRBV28	ASQLLRGAQNIQY
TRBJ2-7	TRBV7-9	ASSLSSARQGSYEQY
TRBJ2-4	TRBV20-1	SASSTSGGHIQY
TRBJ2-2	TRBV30	AWSHQNTGELF
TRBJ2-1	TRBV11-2	ASNKGHYSYNEQF
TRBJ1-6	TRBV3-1	ASNLQGTKNSPLH
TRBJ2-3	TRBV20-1	GARGLAGVLRDTQY
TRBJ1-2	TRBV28	ASSSARTGLHYGYT
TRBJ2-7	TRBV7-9	ASSLNPGQVSSYEQY
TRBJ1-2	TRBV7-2	ASSLVPGNYGYT
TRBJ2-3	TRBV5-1	ASSFLVGLAGTTDTQY
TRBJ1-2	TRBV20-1	SAWTGRGYGYT
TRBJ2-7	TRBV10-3	AISESPQRGMRYEQY
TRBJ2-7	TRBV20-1	SARGGETYEQY
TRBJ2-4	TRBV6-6	ASSYFSGRAFKNIQY
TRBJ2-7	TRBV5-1	ASSLEGGSYEQY
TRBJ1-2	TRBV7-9	ASSFLVGSNYGYT
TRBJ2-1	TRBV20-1	SASWAGRNEQF
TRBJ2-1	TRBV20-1	SARDTGNEQF
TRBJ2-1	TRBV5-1	AGSFKLAGIDEQF
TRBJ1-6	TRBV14	ASSQVAPHSPLH
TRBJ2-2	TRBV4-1	ASSHPRKGKANTGELF
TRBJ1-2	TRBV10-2	ASSKGRGNYGYT
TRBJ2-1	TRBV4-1	ASSQGVPAPVEQF
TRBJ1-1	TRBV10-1	ASSDGPTVRLNTEAF
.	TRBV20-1	SARRGTSAYNEQY
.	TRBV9	ASSVAPRDYYEQY